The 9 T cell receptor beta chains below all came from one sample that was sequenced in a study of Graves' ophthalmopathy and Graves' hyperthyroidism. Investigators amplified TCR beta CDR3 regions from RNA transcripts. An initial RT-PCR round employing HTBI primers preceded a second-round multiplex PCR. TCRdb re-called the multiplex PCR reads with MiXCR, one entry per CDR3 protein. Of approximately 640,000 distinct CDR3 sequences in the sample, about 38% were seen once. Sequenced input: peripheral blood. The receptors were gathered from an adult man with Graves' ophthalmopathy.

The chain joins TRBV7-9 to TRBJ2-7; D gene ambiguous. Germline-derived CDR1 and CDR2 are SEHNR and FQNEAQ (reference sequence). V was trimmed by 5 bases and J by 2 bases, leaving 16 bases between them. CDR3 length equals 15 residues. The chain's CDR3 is CASSPRGQGTYEQYF. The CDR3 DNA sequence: TGTGCCAGCAGCCCGCGTGGGCAAGGCACCTACGAGCAGTACTTC.

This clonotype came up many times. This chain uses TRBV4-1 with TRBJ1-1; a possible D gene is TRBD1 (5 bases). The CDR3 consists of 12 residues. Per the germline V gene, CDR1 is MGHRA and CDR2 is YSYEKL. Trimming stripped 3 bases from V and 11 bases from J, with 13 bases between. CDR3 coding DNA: TGCGCCAGCAGCCAGGTCGGGGGGTATGCTTTCTTT. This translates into CASSQVGGYAFF.

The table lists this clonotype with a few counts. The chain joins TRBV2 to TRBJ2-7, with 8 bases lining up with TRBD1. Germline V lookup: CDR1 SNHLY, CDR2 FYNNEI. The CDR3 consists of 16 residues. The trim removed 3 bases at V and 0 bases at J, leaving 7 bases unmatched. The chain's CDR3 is CASSEDRELPSYEQYF. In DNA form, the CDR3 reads TGTGCCAGCAGTGAGGACAGGGAGTTACCCTCCTACGAGCAGTACTTC.

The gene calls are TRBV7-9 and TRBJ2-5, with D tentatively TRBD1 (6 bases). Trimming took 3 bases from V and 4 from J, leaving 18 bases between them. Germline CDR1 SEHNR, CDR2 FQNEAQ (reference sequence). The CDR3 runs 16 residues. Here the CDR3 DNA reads TGTGCCAGCAGCTTTCGCGCAGGGGAGCGATCAGAGACCCAGTACTTC. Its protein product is CASSFRAGERSETQYF.

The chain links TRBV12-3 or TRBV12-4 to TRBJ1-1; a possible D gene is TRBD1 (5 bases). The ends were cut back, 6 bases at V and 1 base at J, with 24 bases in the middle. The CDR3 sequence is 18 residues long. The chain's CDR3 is CASSQDTFSTGWNTEAFF. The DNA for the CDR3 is TGTGCCAGCAGCCAAGATACTTTTTCAACAGGCTGGAACACTGAAGCTTTCTTT.

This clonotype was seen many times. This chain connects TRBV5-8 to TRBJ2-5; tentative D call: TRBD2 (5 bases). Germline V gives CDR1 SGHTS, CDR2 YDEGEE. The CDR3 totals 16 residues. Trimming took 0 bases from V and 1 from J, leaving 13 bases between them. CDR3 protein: CASSLANRGLQETQYF. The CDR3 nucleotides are TGTGCCAGCAGCTTGGCCAACCGAGGGCTCCAAGAGACCCAGTACTTC. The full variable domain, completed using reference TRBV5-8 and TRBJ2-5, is EAGVTQSPTHLIKTRGQQATLRCSPISGHTSVYWYQQALGLGLQFLLWYDEGEERNRGNFPPRFSGRQFPNYSSELNVNALELEDSALYLCASSLANRGLQETQYFGPGTRLLVL.

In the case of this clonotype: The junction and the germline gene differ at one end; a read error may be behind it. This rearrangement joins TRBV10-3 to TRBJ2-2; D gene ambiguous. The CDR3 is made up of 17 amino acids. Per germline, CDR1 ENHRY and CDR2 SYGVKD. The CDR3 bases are TGTGCCAGCAGTTACCCGGACGGCGGCAGCAACACCGGGGAGCTGTTTTTT. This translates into CASSYPDGGSNTGELFF.

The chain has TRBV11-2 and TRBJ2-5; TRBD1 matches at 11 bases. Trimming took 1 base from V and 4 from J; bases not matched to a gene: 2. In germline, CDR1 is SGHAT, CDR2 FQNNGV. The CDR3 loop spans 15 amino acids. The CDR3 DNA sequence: TGTGCCAGCAGCTTAGGGGGACAGGGGGGAGAGACCCAGTACTTC. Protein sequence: CASSLGGQGGETQYF.

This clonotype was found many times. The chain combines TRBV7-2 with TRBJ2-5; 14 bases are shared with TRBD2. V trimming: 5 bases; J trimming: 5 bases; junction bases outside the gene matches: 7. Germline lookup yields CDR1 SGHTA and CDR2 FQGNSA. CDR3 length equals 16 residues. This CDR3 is CASSVTSGGVYETQYF. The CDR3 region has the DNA TGTGCCAGCAGCGTGACTAGCGGGGGGGTATACGAGACCCAGTACTTC.